This passage covers 17 T cell receptor beta chains from one sample sequenced in a study of neurological immune-mediated disorders. One entry per CDR3 protein, called by TCRdb with MiXCR from the 5' RACE reads. The table records 60,000 or so distinct CDR3 sequences, about 10% of them present only once. The sample comprised PBMCs. Receptor source: a man aged 60 to 69 in good health.

In DNA, the CDR3 is TGTGCCAGCTCACCCCCGGGACAGGGTAATCAGCCCCAGCATTTT. This gives the protein CASSPPGQGNQPQHF. The chain recombines TRBV18 with TRBJ1-5; 9 bases align to TRBD1. The CDR3 totals 15 residues. Germline values: CDR1 KGHSH, CDR2 LQKENI. J gave up 4 bases and V 3 bases, and 4 bases lay outside the gene matches.

This clonotype has more than one count but fewer than ten. The rearrangement uses TRBV15 and TRBJ2-1; TRBD1 is a possible D gene (5 bases). V lost 0 bases and J 7 bases, leaving 19 bases between the germline ends. CDR1 is LNHNV, CDR2 YYDKDF, per germline (reference sequence). This CDR3 is built from 17 residues. The CDR3 loop reads CATSRDLSAGLANEQFF. The CDR3 coding sequence is TGTGCCACCAGCAGAGATCTAAGCGCAGGGTTGGCTAATGAGCAGTTCTTC.

This clonotype has at least ten counts. The chain uses TRBV4-1 and TRBJ1-1; no reliable D call. This CDR3 is 15 amino acids long. Per the germline V gene, CDR1 is MGHRA and CDR2 is YSYEKL. Trimming pared 0 bases from V and 8 bases from J, leaving 16 bases between. The CDR3 is CASSQESSITGEAFF. CDR3 in DNA: TGCGCCAGCAGCCAAGAAAGTAGTATTACCGGGGAAGCTTTCTTT.

This clonotype was counted many times. The DNA for the CDR3 is TGCAGCGTACGCCCGAGGGGGACGAACACCGGGGAGCTGTTTTTT. It is translated as CSVRPRGTNTGELFF. The chain carries TRBV29-1 and TRBJ2-2, with D maybe TRBD1 (6 bases). Trimming pared 6 bases from V and 0 bases from J, leaving 14 bases between. This CDR3 region has 15 residues. Germline-derived CDR1 and CDR2 are SQVTM and ANQGSEA.

This clonotype was observed many times. The chain links TRBV6-6 to TRBJ2-2; D is ambiguous. Trimming pared 3 bases from V and 9 bases from J, leaving 29 bases between. Germline V lookup: CDR1 MNHNY, CDR2 SVGAGI (reference sequence). The length of the CDR3 is 19 residues. As DNA, the CDR3 is TGTGCCAGCAGTTATTACGGTTATTTAGTGGAGATGAGAGACAGGGAGCTGTTTTTT. The encoded protein is CASSYYGYLVEMRDRELFF.

At least ten counts were recorded for this clonotype. The gene calls are TRBV5-5 and TRBJ1-5; 7 positions match TRBD1. The trim removed 1 base at V and 4 bases at J, leaving 20 bases unmatched. From germline, CDR1 is SGHKS and CDR2 YYEKEE (reference sequence). The CDR3 spans 20 residues. CDR3 protein: CASSLSPGTEGLLRNQPQHF. The CDR3 coding sequence is TGTGCCAGCAGCTTGTCCCCCGGGACAGAAGGTTTATTGAGGAATCAGCCCCAGCATTTT.

On this clonotype itself: This may be a read error, as it is one base from a much larger clone. The rearrangement joins TRBV6-5 to TRBJ2-5; weak D call: TRBD2 (6 bases). V lost 6 bases and J lost 13, with 21 bases in between. Per the germline V gene, CDR1 is MNHEY and CDR2 is SVGAGI. This CDR3 has 13 amino acids. The CDR3 coding sequence is TGTGCCAGCAGGGAGGGCCTGAAAAAGGACCGGTACTTC. Translation: CASREGLKKDRYF.

The V gene is TRBV12-5, the J gene TRBJ1-1; D may be TRBD1 (6 bases). From germline, CDR1 is LGHNT and CDR2 FRNRAP. CDR3 length: 13 residues. Trimming took 5 bases from V and 5 from J, leaving 12 bases between them. The CDR3 DNA reads TGTGCTAGTGGTCCCCAGGGGAGAACTGAAGCTTTCTTT. Translation: CASGPQGRTEAFF.

In its sample, this clonotype was seen many times. The chain couples TRBV6-2 or TRBV6-3 to TRBJ1-5, with 10 bases lining up with TRBD1. This CDR3 spans 15 amino acids. The V and J ends lost 5 bases and 7 bases, in that order; junction bases with no gene match: 8. Germline CDR1 and CDR2: MNHEY and SVGEGT. The CDR3 sequence: CASSTAGTGVQPQHF. CDR3 coding DNA: TGTGCCAGCAGTACGGCGGGGACAGGGGTCCAGCCCCAGCATTTT.

This chain uses TRBV7-3 with TRBJ2-1; 11 nucleotides match TRBD2. The CDR3 runs to 17 residues. CDR1 is SGHTA and CDR2 is FQGTGA in the germline V gene. With V trimmed by 5 bases and J by 6 bases, 12 bases remained unmatched. The CDR3 region has the DNA TGTGCCAGCAGCCCAGTAACCCCTAGCGGGGGGCCCAATGAGCAGTTCTTC. It codes for CASSPVTPSGGPNEQFF.

The chain recombines TRBV12-3 or TRBV12-4 with TRBJ1-5, with 7 bases matching TRBD1. The CDR3 is 14 residues long. With 5 bases clipped from V and 0 bases from J, the junction kept 1 base outside the gene matches. The CDR3 DNA sequence: TGTGCCAGCAGTGGGACAGATAGCAATCAGCCCCAGCATTTT. Translating gives CASSGTDSNQPQHF.

This clonotype was found many times. The chain employs TRBV5-1 and TRBJ2-4; 9 bases fit TRBD1. Per the germline V gene, CDR1 is SGHRS and CDR2 is YFSETQ. The CDR3 has 15 amino acids. The J segment lost 0 bases and the V segment lost 4 bases, leaving 2 bases of the junction unmatched. The CDR3 region is CASSAGQGAKNIQYF. In DNA, the CDR3 is TGCGCCAGCAGCGCGGGACAGGGAGCCAAAAACATTCAGTACTTC.

This clonotype came up many times. V and J are TRBV6-5 and TRBJ2-5; the D gene could be TRBD1 or TRBD2 (5 bases each). Germline values: CDR1 MNHEY, CDR2 SVGAGI. V lost 11 bases, J lost 4 bases, and 17 bases lay in between. This CDR3 is built from 13 residues. The CDR3 DNA is TGTGCCGTACGGGACCCGAGCACAGAGACCCAGTACTTC. As protein: CAVRDPSTETQYF.

The table lists this clonotype with many counts. This chain links TRBV11-1 with TRBJ1-1; D is possibly TRBD1 (5 bases). The V end lost 5 bases, the J end lost 4 bases, and 14 bases lay between the germline ends. The CDR3 sequence is 14 residues long. CDR1 and CDR2 (germline): SGHAT, FQDESV (reference sequence). The CDR3 loop reads CASSPGLIGTEAFF. CDR3 sequence (DNA): TGTGCCAGCAGCCCAGGGTTGATCGGCACTGAAGCTTTCTTT. Using reference TRBV11-1 and TRBJ1-1 for the parts outside the CDR3, the full variable domain is EAEVAQSPRYKITEKSQAVAFWCDPISGHATLYWYRQILGQGPELLVQFQDESVVDDSQLPKDRFSAERLKGVDSTLKIQPAELGDSAMYLCASSPGLIGTEAFFGQGTRLTVV.

This clonotype was found many times. The chain has TRBV15 and TRBJ1-6; D remains ambiguous. Trimming took off 1 base at V and 10 bases at J, with 11 bases between the two ends. This CDR3 contains 14 residues. Germline values: CDR1 LNHNV, CDR2 YYDKDF (reference sequence). The CDR3 loop is CATSRVKGRSPLHF. The CDR3 DNA reads TGTGCCACCAGCAGAGTAAAGGGCAGGTCACCCCTCCACTTT.

This clonotype showed up many times. J is TRBJ2-2 and V is TRBV6-6; 7 bases align to TRBD1. The germline V gene has CDR1 MNHNY and CDR2 SVGAGI (reference sequence). V gave up 4 bases and J gave up 0 bases; unmatched junction bases: 5. There are 16 residues in the CDR3. The CDR3 nucleotides read TGTGCCAGCAGTTCACAGGGGTCCGCGAACACCGGGGAGCTGTTTTTT. Amino acids: CASSSQGSANTGELFF.

The sample holds many counts of this clonotype. This sequence joins TRBV6-5 and TRBJ1-6; TRBD1 might be the D (5 bases). Trimming removed 5 bases at V and 7 bases at J, with 9 bases between. The germline V gene encodes CDR1 MNHEY and CDR2 SVGAGI. The CDR3 totals 13 residues. CDR3 sequence reads: CASSGTANSPLHF. The CDR3 nucleotides are TGTGCCAGCAGTGGGACGGCCAATTCACCCCTCCACTTT.